This section outlines one TCR beta chain sequence together with its context. Original data processing: The authors estimated nucleated cell counts from reference gene primer amplification. Sequencing used immunoSEQ multiplex PCR; TCRdb keeps in-frame clones, though not all of them. V, J and clone size reflect that table, while D and trimming were determined from the DNA. The sample records around 300,000 clones, roughly 90% being singletons. The source of the sample is a study of blood T cell repertoires in COVID-19. Germline V lookup: CDR1 MNHEY, CDR2 SMNVEV (reference sequence). The CDR3 covers 13 residues. Trimming left V 1 base short and J 3 bases short, with 7 bases between.

The rearrangement joins TRBV27 to TRBJ2-7, with D uncertain. The sequence derives from a woman aged 55-70 years who had recovered from COVID-19. Material for sequencing was PBMCs or T cells enriched from blood (not recorded which). The CDR3 region is CASSLWPGYEQYF. The DNA of the CDR3 is TGTGCCAGCAGTTTATGGCCTGGCTACGAGCAGTACTTC.